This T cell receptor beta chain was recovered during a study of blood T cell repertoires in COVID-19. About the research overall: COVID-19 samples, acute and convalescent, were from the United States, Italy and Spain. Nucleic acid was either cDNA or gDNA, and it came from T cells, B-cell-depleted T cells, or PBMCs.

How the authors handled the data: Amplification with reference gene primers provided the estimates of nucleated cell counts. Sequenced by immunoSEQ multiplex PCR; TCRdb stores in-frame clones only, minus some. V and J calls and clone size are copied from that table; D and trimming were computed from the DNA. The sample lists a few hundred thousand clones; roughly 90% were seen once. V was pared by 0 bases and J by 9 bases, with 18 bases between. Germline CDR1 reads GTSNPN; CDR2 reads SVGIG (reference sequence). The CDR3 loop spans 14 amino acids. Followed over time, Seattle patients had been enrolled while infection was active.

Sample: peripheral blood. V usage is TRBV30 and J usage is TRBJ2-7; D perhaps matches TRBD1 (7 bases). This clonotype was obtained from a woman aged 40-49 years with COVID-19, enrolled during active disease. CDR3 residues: CAWSVGGGSLMQYF. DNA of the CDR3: TGTGCCTGGAGTGTAGGAGGGGGCTCCTTAATGCAGTACTTC.